These 20 T cell receptor beta chains originate from one sample sequenced in a study of OX40 agonist ivuxolimab in advanced cancers. TCRdb keeps only in-frame clones here, not all; method: immunoSEQ multiplex PCR. The sample carries roughly 90,000 clones, 85% recorded once. The specimen was CD4+ or CD8+ T cells sorted from blood, collected in a trial of the OX40 agonist ivuxolimab. The receptor source for this set is an adult with an advanced solid tumor such as melanoma, head and neck, liver or kidney cancer.

The CDR3 here is CASSLSHEKLFF. The CDR3 DNA reads TGTGCCAGCAGCTTGTCTCATGAAAAACTGTTTTTT. The chain recombines TRBV11-2 with TRBJ1-4; D is unresolved. Per germline, CDR1 SGHAT and CDR2 FQNNGV. Trimming took off 3 bases at V and 6 bases at J, with 5 bases between the two ends. The CDR3 runs 12 residues. Using reference TRBV11-2 and TRBJ1-4 for the parts outside the CDR3, the full variable domain is EAGVAQSPRYKIIEKRQSVAFWCNPISGHATLYWYQQILGQGPKLLIQFQNNGVVDDSQLPKDRFSAERLKGVDSTLKIQPAKLEDSAVYLCASSLSHEKLFFGSGTQLSVL.

V usage is TRBV19 and J usage is TRBJ2-2; D possibly corresponds to TRBD2 (6 bases). Between the trimmed V and J ends, which lost 3 bases and 3 bases, there was a span of 11 bases. CDR3 size: 15 residues. Germline V gene lookup returns CDR1 LNHDA and CDR2 SQIVND (reference sequence). Here the CDR3 reads CASSISSGHTGELFF. CDR3 nucleotides: TGTGCCAGTAGTATCAGTAGCGGCCACACCGGGGAGCTGTTTTTT. Supplemented by reference TRBV19 and TRBJ2-2, the full variable domain reads DGGITQSPKYLFRKEGQNVTLSCEQNLNHDAMYWYRQDPGQGLRLIYYSQIVNDFQKGDIAEGYSVSREKKESFPLTVTSAQKNPTAFYLCASSISSGHTGELFFGEGSRLTVL.

This clone was recorded only once. This chain connects TRBV27 to TRBJ1-2, with 8 positions matching TRBD1. Germline CDR1 reads MNHEY; CDR2 reads SMNVEV (reference sequence). V trimming: 8 bases; J trimming: 2 bases; junction bases outside the gene matches: 4. The CDR3 sequence is 13 residues long. CDR3 DNA: TGTGCCAGCCGAAGACAGGGGAACTATGGCTACACCTTC. Amino acids: CASRRQGNYGYTF.

This chain connects TRBV2 to TRBJ1-5; D uncertain. V was shortened by 8 bases and J by 7 bases, with 18 bases between the two germline ends. Germline CDR1 SNHLY, CDR2 FYNNEI. The CDR3 is 14 residues long. The CDR3 is CASSFLESVQPQHF. The CDR3 DNA is TGTGCCAGCTCCTTCCTAGAATCGGTGCAGCCCCAGCATTTT.

The V and J genes are TRBV6-5 and TRBJ2-5; D perhaps matches TRBD1 (6 bases). The germline CDR1 and CDR2 sequences are MNHEY and SVGAGI. This CDR3 region has 15 residues. V lost 7 bases and J lost 5, with 20 bases in between. CDR3 amino acids: CASTGPGQGQETQYF. The CDR3 DNA sequence: TGTGCCAGCACCGGACCCGGGCAGGGGCAGGAGACCCAGTACTTC.

On this clone itself: Compared with germline, one end of the junction differs, possibly owing to a read error. V gene TRBV7-7 combines with J gene TRBJ2-3; maybe TRBD1 (6 bases). This CDR3 region has 14 residues. Germline V gene sequence: CDR1 SSHAT, CDR2 FNYEAQ (reference sequence). In nucleotides, the CDR3 is TGTGCTAGCAGCTCTCAGGGGTTGACAGATACGCAGTATTTT. As protein: CASSSQGLTDTQYF. Supplemented by reference TRBV7-7 and TRBJ2-3, the full variable domain reads GAGVSQSPRYKVTKRGQDVTLRCDPISSHATLYWYQQALGQGPEFLTYFNYEAQPDKSGLPSDRFSAERPEGSISTLTIQRTEQRDSAMYRCASSSQGLTDTQYFGPGTRLTVL.

The rearrangement joins TRBV5-1 to TRBJ2-1; 11 bases are shared with TRBD2. This CDR3 is 16 amino acids long. V was pared by 3 bases and J by 4 bases, with 6 bases of the junction left unmatched. The germline V gene has CDR1 SGHRS and CDR2 YFSETQ. The CDR3 reads CASSSEASGGYNEQFF. CDR3 sequence (DNA): TGCGCCAGCAGCTCGGAGGCTAGCGGGGGGTACAATGAGCAGTTCTTC.

The V gene is TRBV28, the J gene TRBJ1-2; maybe TRBD1 (6 bases). Germline CDR1 reads MDHEN; CDR2 reads SYDVKM. V was cut by 4 bases and J by 3 bases, with 15 bases left in between. There are 15 residues in the CDR3. The DNA of the CDR3 is TGTGCCAGCAGTTCCCCAGGGGCGTTCGACTATGGCTACACCTTC. This codes for CASSSPGAFDYGYTF.

This clone is a singleton in its sample. This chain uses TRBV25-1 with TRBJ2-7; 10 bases agree with TRBD2. Germline loops: CDR1 MGHDK, CDR2 SYGVNS. The CDR3 contains 16 residues. Trimming cost V 2 bases and J 5 bases; bases outside gene matches: 9. Here the CDR3 reads CASSEGSGRAWDEQYF. Written as DNA, the CDR3 is TGTGCCAGCAGTGAAGGCAGCGGGAGGGCCTGGGACGAGCAGTACTTC.

The CDR3 sequence is CASSKVYGGYTF. The CDR3 DNA follows: TGTGCCAGTAGTAAGGTCTATGGGGGCTACACCTTC. V is TRBV19 and J is TRBJ1-2; no clear D. Germline V gene sequence: CDR1 LNHDA, CDR2 SQIVND (reference sequence). Trimming took 4 bases from V and 8 from J, leaving 11 bases between them. The CDR3 runs 12 residues.

This chain links TRBV7-2 with TRBJ1-6, with a tentative D call TRBD1 (6 bases). The germline CDR1 and CDR2 sequences are SGHTA and FQGNSA. This CDR3 spans 17 amino acids. V was pared by 2 bases and J by 9 bases, with 20 bases between. CDR3 residues: CASSLSPLGAGGSPLHF. CDR3 DNA sequence: TGTGCCAGCAGCTTATCTCCCTTGGGGGCTGGAGGTTCACCCCTCCACTTT.

The V and J genes are TRBV19 and TRBJ1-2; D is unresolved. The V end was cut by 3 bases, the J end by 4 bases, with 6 bases between. CDR3 length equals 12 residues. Germline values: CDR1 LNHDA, CDR2 SQIVND (reference sequence). This CDR3 reads CASSIYRYGYTF. The CDR3 region has the DNA TGTGCCAGTAGTATCTACCGCTATGGCTACACCTTC.

The chain has TRBV6-4 and TRBJ1-6; D is undetermined. The CDR3 is 13 amino acids. Germline assignment: CDR1 MRHNA and CDR2 SNTAGT. V shed 5 bases and J shed 11 bases, with 13 bases lying between them. The CDR3 DNA sequence: TGTGCCAGCAGTATCACAGTAGGTACACCCCTCCACTTT. This gives the protein CASSITVGTPLHF.

The J gene is TRBJ2-5, the V gene TRBV2, with 7 bases fitting TRBD1. Germline values: CDR1 SNHLY, CDR2 FYNNEI. Unmatched junction bases numbered 7, after V lost 4 bases and J lost 5 bases. This CDR3 has 14 residues. CDR3 protein: CASSGDSSVETQYF. Written as DNA, the CDR3 is TGTGCCAGCAGTGGGGACAGTTCGGTTGAGACCCAGTACTTC.

This rearrangement joins TRBV27 to TRBJ2-5; 8 nucleotides agree with TRBD1. Trimming cost V 6 bases and J 5 bases; bases outside gene matches: 11. The CDR3 covers 15 residues. Germline-derived CDR1 and CDR2 are MNHEY and SMNVEV (reference sequence). The CDR3 DNA reads TGTGCCAGCAGAGACCATTCAGGGGGCGGGGAGACCCAGTACTTC. It translates to CASRDHSGGGETQYF.

The chain joins TRBV4-1 to TRBJ2-7, with D unresolved. V lost 1 base, J lost 3 bases, and 10 bases lay in between. Germline CDR1 and CDR2: MGHRA and YSYEKL. The CDR3 runs to 14 residues. CDR3 DNA: TGCGCCAGCAGCCAAGGGGGTGACGTCTACGAGCAGTACTTC. The encoded protein is CASSQGGDVYEQYF.

J is TRBJ1-6 and V is TRBV30, with D unresolved. In germline, CDR1 is GTSNPN, CDR2 SVGIG (reference sequence). V lost 3 bases and J 16 bases, leaving 10 bases between the germline ends. The CDR3 covers 10 residues. The CDR3 loop reads CAWSRDILHF. The CDR3 DNA follows: TGTGCCTGGAGCCGAGATATACTCCACTTT.

The rearrangement uses TRBV30 and TRBJ2-7; D possibly corresponds to TRBD1 (5 bases). V lost 5 bases to trimming and J lost 4 bases, with 12 bases between them. The CDR3 has 12 residues. Germline CDR1 is GTSNPN and CDR2 is SVGIG (reference sequence). The CDR3, as DNA: TGTGCCTGGGGTCAGGGTACTTACGAGCAGTACTTC. This sequence encodes CAWGQGTYEQYF.

The chain joins TRBV4-3 to TRBJ1-1, with TRBD1 as a possible D gene (5 bases). CDR1 is LGHNA, CDR2 YSLEER, per germline. Trimming took 0 bases from V and 4 from J, leaving 12 bases between them. There are 15 residues in the CDR3. The CDR3 bases are TGCGCCAGCAGCCAAGAAACCATAAGGGGCACTGAAGCTTTCTTT. Its protein product is CASSQETIRGTEAFF.

The chain carries TRBV15 and TRBJ1-1, with D possibly being TRBD1 (6 bases). V lost 1 base to trimming and J lost 4 bases, with 16 bases between them. The CDR3 extends over 16 amino acids. From germline, CDR1 is LNHNV and CDR2 YYDKDF (reference sequence). The DNA of the CDR3 is TGTGCCACCAGCAGAGGTACAGGGCGGTTGCTCACTGAAGCTTTCTTT. It is translated as CATSRGTGRLLTEAFF.